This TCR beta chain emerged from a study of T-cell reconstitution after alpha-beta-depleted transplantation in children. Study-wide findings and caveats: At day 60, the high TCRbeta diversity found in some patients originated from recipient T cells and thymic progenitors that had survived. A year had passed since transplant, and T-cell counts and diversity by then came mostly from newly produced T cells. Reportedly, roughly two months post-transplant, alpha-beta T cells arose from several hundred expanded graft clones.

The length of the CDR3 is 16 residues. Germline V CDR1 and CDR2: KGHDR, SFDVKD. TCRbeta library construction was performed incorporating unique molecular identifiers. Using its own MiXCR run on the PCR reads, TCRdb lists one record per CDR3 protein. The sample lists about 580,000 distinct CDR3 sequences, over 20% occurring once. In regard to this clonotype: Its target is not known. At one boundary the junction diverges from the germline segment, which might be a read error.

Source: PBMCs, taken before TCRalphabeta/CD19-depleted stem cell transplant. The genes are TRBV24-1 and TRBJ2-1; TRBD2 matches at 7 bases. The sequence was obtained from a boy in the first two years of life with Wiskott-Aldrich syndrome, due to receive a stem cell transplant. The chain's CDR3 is CATSAYETSSSNEQFF. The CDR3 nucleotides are TGTGCCACCAGTGCGTATGAGACTAGCTCCTCCAATGAGCAGTTCTTC.